These 19 T cell receptor beta chains originate from one sample sequenced in a study of blood T cell repertoires in COVID-19. The data were produced by immunoSEQ multiplex PCR, yet TCRdb's version contains in-frame clones alone and is incomplete. The sample consists of approximately 52,000 clones, more than 85% of them appearing once. Sequencing used peripheral blood. All receptors derive from a man in his forties or fifties with active COVID-19.

The chain carries TRBV11-2 and TRBJ1-2, with D possibly being TRBD1 (5 bases). V was pared by 1 base and J by 2 bases, with 14 bases between. CDR3 length: 16 amino acids. Germline lookup yields CDR1 SGHAT and CDR2 FQNNGV. The CDR3 protein is CASSLAQGRPNYGYTF. The CDR3 region has the DNA TGTGCCAGCAGCTTAGCCCAGGGTAGGCCAAACTATGGCTACACCTTC.

The V gene is TRBV27, the J gene TRBJ1-5; no clear D gene. The CDR3 is 16 amino acids. V lost 0 bases to trimming and J lost 0 bases, with 9 bases between them. Looked up from germline, CDR1 is MNHEY and CDR2 is SMNVEV (reference sequence). The CDR3 coding sequence is TGTGCCAGCAGTTTATCATTAGCTTATAGCAATCAGCCCCAGCATTTT. This encodes CASSLSLAYSNQPQHF.

This clone was counted once. The genes are TRBV23-1 and TRBJ2-3; TRBD1 matches at 9 bases. TRBV23-1 is sorted into the ORF group, with uncertain function. CDR3 size: 19 residues. With V trimmed by 4 bases and J by 4 bases, 18 bases remained unmatched. CDR3 amino acids: CASSPRDREGGWGADTQYF. The CDR3 nucleotides are TGCGCCAGCAGTCCCCGGGACAGGGAAGGAGGCTGGGGGGCAGATACGCAGTATTTT.

This clone was recorded only once. The chain joins TRBV19 to TRBJ1-2; D is unresolved. The CDR3 is 14 residues long. CDR1 is LNHDA and CDR2 is SQIVND in the germline V gene (reference sequence). The germline V and J ends were trimmed by 5 bases and 8 bases, with 18 bases remaining between them. As DNA, the CDR3 is TGTGCCAGTAGTCCCTCCGCTCGCGGGAGCGGCTACACCTTC. This translates into CASSPSARGSGYTF.

This clone has just a few counts. The chain combines TRBV5-6 with TRBJ2-1; 12 bases align to TRBD1. The germline CDR1 and CDR2 sequences are SGHDT and YYEEEE. The CDR3 contains 15 residues. J gave up 5 bases and V 4 bases, and 4 bases lay outside the gene matches. Here the CDR3 DNA reads TGTGCCAGCAGCGGGGGACAGGGGGCTGACAATGAGCAGTTCTTC. As protein: CASSGGQGADNEQFF. Together with reference TRBV5-6 and TRBJ2-1, the CDR3 gives the full variable domain: DAGVTQSPTHLIKTRGQQVTLRCSPKSGHDTVSWYQQALGQGPQFIFQYYEEEERQRGNFPDRFSGHQFPNYSSELNVNALLLGDSALYLCASSGGQGADNEQFFGPGTRLTVL.

The J gene is TRBJ1-1, the V gene TRBV4-2; D gene unclear. Looked up from germline, CDR1 is LGHNA and CDR2 is YNFKEQ. V was cut by 4 bases and J by 0 bases, with 9 bases left in between. The CDR3 is made up of 14 amino acids. CDR3 residues: CASSRDTLNTEAFF. CDR3 nucleotides: TGTGCCAGCAGCCGAGACACTCTGAACACTGAAGCTTTCTTT.

This chain connects TRBV18 to TRBJ2-3; 8 positions agree with TRBD2. The CDR3 spans 15 residues. V shed 4 bases and J 5 bases; nucleotides not matched to a gene: 8. The germline V gene encodes CDR1 KGHSH and CDR2 LQKENI. The CDR3 coding sequence is TGTGCCAGCTCACACGCGGGGGGCCGGATAGATACGCAGTATTTT. This sequence encodes CASSHAGGRIDTQYF.

This chain uses TRBV5-1 with TRBJ2-5; 8 bases line up with TRBD1. Per germline, CDR1 SGHRS and CDR2 YFSETQ. CDR3 length equals 15 residues. V shed 3 bases and J 3 bases; nucleotides not matched to a gene: 7. The CDR3 coding sequence is TGCGCCAGCAGCTACGGGACAGGAGGGGAAGAGACCCAGTACTTC. Its translation: CASSYGTGGEETQYF. Supplemented by reference TRBV5-1 and TRBJ2-5, the full variable domain reads KAGVTQTPRYLIKTRGQQVTLSCSPISGHRSVSWYQQTPGQGLQFLFEYFSETQRNKGNFPGRFSGRQFSNSRSEMNVSTLELGDSALYLCASSYGTGGEETQYFGPGTRLLVL.

The rearrangement joins TRBV13 to TRBJ2-7; 10 bases map to TRBD1. CDR1 PRHDT and CDR2 FYEKMQ come from the germline V gene (reference sequence). The ends lost 5 bases at V and 4 bases at J; junction bases unmatched: 8. The CDR3 consists of 15 residues. The CDR3 region is CASSMGRDRGYEQYF. CDR3 in DNA: TGTGCCAGCAGCATGGGCCGGGACAGGGGTTACGAGCAGTACTTC.

This chain links TRBV7-2 with TRBJ2-2, with 11 bases that match TRBD2. V was clipped by 5 bases and J by 4 bases; unmatched bases: 6. CDR3 length equals 16 residues. CDR1 and CDR2 from the germline V gene are SGHTA and FQGNSA. This CDR3 reads CASSPRLAGLTGELFF. For the CDR3, the DNA is TGTGCCAGCAGCCCACGACTAGCGGGGCTCACCGGGGAGCTGTTTTTT.

J is TRBJ2-3 and V is TRBV5-6; 7 nucleotides match TRBD2. V shed 0 bases, J shed 0 bases, and the junction held 7 bases outside the gene matches. This CDR3 comprises 17 residues. Germline V gene lookup returns CDR1 SGHDT and CDR2 YYEEEE. The CDR3: CASSLVGRGPSTDTQYF. In DNA, the CDR3 is TGTGCCAGCAGCTTGGTTGGGAGGGGTCCTAGCACAGATACGCAGTATTTT. The whole variable domain, remainder taken from reference TRBV5-6 and TRBJ2-3, is DAGVTQSPTHLIKTRGQQVTLRCSPKSGHDTVSWYQQALGQGPQFIFQYYEEEERQRGNFPDRFSGHQFPNYSSELNVNALLLGDSALYLCASSLVGRGPSTDTQYFGPGTRLTVL.

The chain has TRBV5-5 and TRBJ1-3, with D hard to call. CDR1 and CDR2 (germline): SGHKS, YYEKEE (reference sequence). With 0 bases removed from V and 4 bases from J, the gap between germline ends came to 11 bases. The CDR3 runs 15 residues. Written as DNA, the CDR3 is TGTGCCAGCAGCTTGGCGCCGGGGAGGGGAAACACCATATATTTT. As protein: CASSLAPGRGNTIYF. Complete variable domain (other parts from reference TRBV5-5 and TRBJ1-3): DAGVTQSPTHLIKTRGQQVTLRCSPISGHKSVSWYQQVLGQGPQFIFQYYEKEERGRGNFPDRFSARQFPNYSSELNVNALLLGDSALYLCASSLAPGRGNTIYFGEGSWLTVV.

This clone appeared once. V is TRBV15 and J is TRBJ1-3; D not certain. CDR3 length: 14 residues. With 5 bases removed from V and 4 bases from J, the gap between germline ends came to 12 bases. Germline assignment: CDR1 LNHNV and CDR2 YYDKDF (reference sequence). CDR3 protein: CATSAEIGGNTIYF. CDR3 in DNA: TGTGCCACCAGCGCGGAGATTGGGGGAAACACCATATATTTT.

The gene calls are TRBV27 and TRBJ1-1, with D maybe TRBD1 (6 bases). CDR1 MNHEY and CDR2 SMNVEV come from the germline V gene (reference sequence). V lost 5 bases, J lost 1 base, and 8 bases lay in between. The CDR3 spans 13 residues. The CDR3, as DNA: TGTGCCAGCAGTCCGACAGGGAACACTGAAGCTTTCTTT. Translating it yields CASSPTGNTEAFF.

This chain links TRBV5-1 with TRBJ2-4, with TRBD2 matching over 8 bases. The CDR3 extends over 14 amino acids. Trimming at V came to 1 base and at J to 4 bases, leaving 1 base not matched to a gene. Germline V CDR1 and CDR2: SGHRS, YFSETQ. CDR3 nucleotide sequence: TGCGCCAGCAGCTTGAGCGGGGGTAAAAACATTCAGTACTTC. This encodes CASSLSGGKNIQYF.

This sequence joins TRBV27 and TRBJ1-1, with D uncertain. The CDR3 runs to 13 residues. Between the trimmed V and J ends, which lost 3 bases and 3 bases, there was a span of 8 bases. Germline CDR1 is MNHEY and CDR2 is SMNVEV (reference sequence). As DNA, the CDR3 is TGTGCCAGCAGTTTGAGGGAAGACACTGAAGCTTTCTTT. Translated: CASSLREDTEAFF.

The chain has TRBV7-8 and TRBJ1-2, with D tentatively TRBD1 (5 bases). V dropped 5 bases and J dropped 6 bases, with 19 bases sitting between them. Germline CDR1 is SGHVS and CDR2 is FQNEAQ. The CDR3 length is 15 residues. CDR3 region: CASSVAGRQLDGYTF. CDR3 in DNA: TGTGCCAGCAGCGTGGCAGGGAGGCAGTTAGATGGCTACACCTTC. The full variable domain, completed using reference TRBV7-8 and TRBJ1-2, is GAGVSQSPRYKVAKRGQDVALRCDPISGHVSLFWYQQALGQGPEFLTYFQNEAQLDKSGLPSDRFFAERPEGSVSTLKIQRTQQEDSAVYLCASSVAGRQLDGYTFGSGTRLTVV.

The V and J genes are TRBV27 and TRBJ1-2; the match to TRBD1 covers 7 bases. After removal of 3 bases from V and 2 bases from J, the junction contained 3 bases not matched to a gene. CDR1 MNHEY and CDR2 SMNVEV come from the germline V gene (reference sequence). The CDR3 totals 14 residues. CDR3 DNA: TGTGCCAGCAGTTTCCTACAGGGGAACTATGGCTACACCTTC. Translation gives CASSFLQGNYGYTF.

The V call is TRBV5-1, the J call TRBJ1-1; TRBD1 might be the D (6 bases). Per the germline V gene, CDR1 is SGHRS and CDR2 is YFSETQ. The V end lost 0 bases, the J end lost 7 bases, and 19 bases lay between the germline ends. CDR3 length: 16 residues. For the CDR3, the DNA is TGCGCCAGCAGCTTGGGGATAGGGGGTGGCCCCCTTGAAGCTTTCTTT. Protein product: CASSLGIGGGPLEAFF.